This record concerns one T cell receptor (beta chain) sequence. Its specificity is unknown. These data belong to a study of T cells in Graves' hyperthyroidism and ophthalmopathy. Study-wide findings and caveats: In blood, most of the thyroid clonotypes expanded above 0.001 were also present.

Regions amplified from RNA transcripts were the TCR beta CDR3 regions. TCR CDR3 regions were first amplified by RT-PCR with HTBI primers. TCRdb re-derived calls from the multiplex PCR reads in MiXCR, one entry per CDR3 protein. The sample lists approximately 600,000 distinct CDR3 sequences; 14% were seen once. Patients with ophthalmopathy all had a Clinical Activity Score of at least 3, a NOSPECS grade of at least 4 and duration under 3 months. Investigators excluded patients with uncontrolled infection, other autoimmune disease, pregnancy or lactation. Isolation of PBMCs was performed on 8.5 to 10 ml fresh peripheral blood. Sequenced sample: blood. The sequence came from a woman aged 18 to 35 with Graves' ophthalmopathy.

CDR3 DNA sequence: TGTGCCAGCAGCCAATCATTATACGAGCAGTACTTC. Translated: CASSQSLYEQYF. V usage is TRBV16 and J usage is TRBJ2-7; D not resolved. The CDR3 extends over 12 amino acids. V was trimmed by 0 bases and J by 4 bases, leaving 4 bases between them. Germline V gene lookup returns CDR1 KGHSY and CDR2 FQNENV.